A single sample is the source of the 13 T cell receptor beta chains below, sequenced in a study of long-term antiretroviral therapy in people with HIV. The authors ran the immunoSEQ assay, v3.0, at survey level. Here immunoSEQ multiplex PCR was the method, and the copy in TCRdb shows in-frame clones only, minus some. The sample has about 25,000 clones, roughly 80% seen once. This material consisted of unsorted PBMCs, taken 0.7 years before starting antiretroviral therapy. The receptor set was obtained from a man aged 25 to 45 with HIV.

The chain joins TRBV7-9 to TRBJ2-5; D is ambiguous. Trimming took 5 bases from V and 10 from J, leaving 11 bases between them. From germline, CDR1 is SEHNR and CDR2 FQNEAQ (reference sequence). The CDR3 runs 11 residues. Written as DNA, the CDR3 is TGTGCCAGCAGCACCTCTGGTGTCCAGTACTTC. It codes for CASSTSGVQYF.

In DNA, the CDR3 is TGTGCCTGGAGTAAAGGTACCCAAACGCCATGGCAGTTCTTC. Amino acid sequence: CAWSKGTQTPWQFF. This chain connects TRBV30 to TRBJ2-1; D is uncertain. Germline V gene lookup returns CDR1 GTSNPN and CDR2 SVGIG (reference sequence). V was cut by 2 bases and J by 12 bases, with 20 bases left in between. The CDR3 is 14 amino acids.

The chain is built from TRBV7-2 and TRBJ2-1; D not certain. The V and J ends lost 2 bases and 7 bases respectively, with 9 bases between them. This CDR3 has 13 amino acids. CDR1 and CDR2 from the germline V gene are SGHTA and FQGNSA. The CDR3, as DNA: TGTGCCAGCAGCTTAAACGTCAAGAATGAGCAGTTCTTC. Translation: CASSLNVKNEQFF.

This clone is large within its sample. This chain links TRBV10-1 with TRBJ1-5; D is ambiguous. Trimming took off 2 bases at V and 1 base at J, with 3 bases between the two ends. Germline V gene sequence: CDR1 WNHNN, CDR2 SYGVQD (reference sequence). This CDR3 contains 13 residues. CDR3 sequence (DNA): TGCGCCAGCAGTGAGAAGAGCAATCAGCCCCAGCATTTT. Residues: CASSEKSNQPQHF.

This clone occurred a few times. The V and J genes are TRBV5-1 and TRBJ1-2; TRBD1 matches 7 bases. V lost 6 bases, J lost 1 base, and 3 bases stayed unmatched. The length of the CDR3 is 13 residues. Per germline, CDR1 SGHRS and CDR2 YFSETQ. CDR3 DNA: TGCGCCAGCACGGACAGGCTTAACTATGGCTACACCTTC. Translation gives CASTDRLNYGYTF.

The chain combines TRBV19 with TRBJ1-2; possible D gene TRBD1, 6 bases. Trimming shortened V by 2 bases and J by 1 base, and 11 bases separated the two germline ends. The length of the CDR3 is 15 residues. Looked up from germline, CDR1 is LNHDA and CDR2 is SQIVND (reference sequence). The CDR3 protein is CASSIPRTDNYGYTF. The DNA of the CDR3 is TGTGCCAGTAGTATACCCCGGACAGATAACTATGGCTACACCTTC.

V gene TRBV12-2 combines with J gene TRBJ2-1; no DNA check was done on the table's D call, TRBD2. TRBV12-2 is a pseudogene. CDR3 length equals 12 residues. The CDR3 coding sequence is TGTGCAAGTCGCACCTATGGCAATGAGCAGTTCTTC. It translates to CASRTYGNEQFF.

The chain has TRBV5-1 and TRBJ2-3; tentatively, D is TRBD2 (5 bases). The germline CDR1 and CDR2 sequences are SGHRS and YFSETQ. V lost 0 bases, J lost 2 bases, and 13 bases lay in between. CDR3 size: 16 residues. CDR3 protein: CASSLDPGLTTDTQYF. For the CDR3, the DNA is TGCGCCAGCAGCTTGGATCCGGGATTGACCACAGATACGCAGTATTTT. Combining the CDR3 with reference TRBV5-1 and TRBJ2-3 gives the whole variable domain KAGVTQTPRYLIKTRGQQVTLSCSPISGHRSVSWYQQTPGQGLQFLFEYFSETQRNKGNFPGRFSGRQFSNSRSEMNVSTLELGDSALYLCASSLDPGLTTDTQYFGPGTRLTVL.

The V and J genes are TRBV18 and TRBJ1-1; D unclear. Trimming removed 3 bases at V and 5 bases at J, with 19 bases between. CDR1 and CDR2 (germline): KGHSH, LQKENI. The CDR3 spans 16 residues. The CDR3 sequence is CASSPIGRDLGTEAFF. In DNA, the CDR3 is TGTGCCAGCTCACCGATAGGACGGGATTTGGGGACTGAAGCTTTCTTT. Variable domain in full (rest from reference TRBV18 and TRBJ1-1): NAGVMQNPRHLVRRRGQEARLRCSPMKGHSHVYWYRQLPEEGLKFMVYLQKENIIDESGMPKERFSAEFPKEGPSILRIQQVVRGDSAAYFCASSPIGRDLGTEAFFGQGTRLTVV.

The chain has TRBV7-6 and TRBJ2-1, with D perhaps matching TRBD2 (5 bases). The length of the CDR3 is 16 residues. V lost 0 bases to trimming and J lost 2 bases, with 11 bases between them. The germline V gene encodes CDR1 SGHVS and CDR2 FNYEAQ. CDR3 in DNA: TGTGCCAGCAGCTTAGCGTATCCCGGGGCCTACAATGAGCAGTTCTTC. Translated: CASSLAYPGAYNEQFF.

The chain is built from TRBV21-1 and TRBJ1-5. TRBV21-1 is a pseudogene locus. The CDR3 length is 17 residues. The CDR3 DNA is TGTGCCAGCACCTCAAGGAGGGAAGACGATAGCAATCAGCCCCAGCATTTT. It yields the protein CASTSRREDDSNQPQHF.

The V and J genes are TRBV7-7 and TRBJ2-7; a weak D match, TRBD2 (5 bases). Germline CDR1 SSHAT, CDR2 FNYEAQ (reference sequence). This CDR3 spans 13 amino acids. CDR3 amino acids: CARYRDMGYEQYF. For the CDR3, the DNA is TGTGCTAGGTACCGGGATATGGGGTACGAGCAGTACTTC.

The genes are TRBV7-9 and TRBJ2-2, with TRBD2 identical over 8 bases. The CDR3 sequence is 15 residues long. V was pared by 8 bases and J by 6 bases, with 11 bases of the junction left unmatched. Germline values: CDR1 SEHNR, CDR2 FQNEAQ (reference sequence). CDR3 region: CASRRGGLESGELFF. In DNA form, the CDR3 reads TGTGCCAGCCGCCGTGGGGGACTAGAGTCCGGGGAGCTGTTTTTT.